These T cell receptor beta chains were read from a single sample in a study of blood T cell repertoires in COVID-19. The method was immunoSEQ multiplex PCR; TCRdb's version includes in-frame clones alone and lacks a portion of them. The table lists around 290,000 clones, roughly 86% of them singletons. Sequencing used PBMCs or T cells enriched from blood (not recorded which). All receptors derive from a woman aged 18-29 years who had recovered from COVID-19. CDR3s include the opening cysteine and the closing phenylalanine or tryptophan. D genes are given only for firm matches. For some rows the clone size is stated as once, few or many, or as a class when expanded; others skip it.

D: NA; V: TRBV5-4; size: NA; J: TRBJ2-5; CDR3: CASSLSLAETQYF; DNA: TGTGCCAGCAGCTTGAGTCTAGCCGAGACCCAGTACTTC
D: NA; V: TRBV20-1; size: NA; J: TRBJ2-1; CDR3: CSASDRWGPDNEQFF; DNA: TGCAGTGCTAGTGATCGGTGGGGGCCCGACAATGAGCAGTTCTTC
D: NA; V: TRBV4-3; size: NA; J: TRBJ1-3; CDR3: CASSQGVGESGNTIYF; DNA: TGCGCCAGCAGCCAAGGTGTCGGGGAATCAGGAAACACCATATATTTT
D: TRBD1; V: TRBV28; size: NA; J: TRBJ1-4; CDR3: CASSLSGTGFEKLFF; DNA: TGTGCCAGCAGTTTATCCGGGACAGGGTTTGAAAAACTGTTTTTT
D: TRBD1; V: TRBV29-1; size: NA; J: TRBJ2-2; CDR3: CSVQGYPNTGELFF; DNA: TGCAGCGTACAGGGGTACCCTAACACCGGGGAGCTGTTTTTT
D: NA; V: TRBV24-1; size: NA; J: TRBJ1-5; CDR3: CATSEMTVLRGDSNQPQHF; DNA: TGTGCCACCAGTGAAATGACAGTCCTCCGCGGGGATAGCAATCAGCCCCAGCATTTT
D: TRBD2; V: TRBV5-1; size: NA; J: TRBJ2-7; CDR3: CASSNPTSGGFNEQYF; DNA: TGCGCCAGCAGCAACCCAACTAGCGGGGGGTTTAACGAGCAGTACTTC
D: TRBD1; V: TRBV29-1; size: NA; J: TRBJ1-1; CDR3: CSVLDRGGTEAFF; DNA: TGCAGCGTTCTCGACAGGGGTGGAACTGAAGCTTTCTTT
D: TRBD1; V: TRBV2; size: NA; J: TRBJ1-6; CDR3: CASSEGTGDSPLHF; DNA: TGTGCCAGCAGTGAAGGGACAGGGGATTCACCCCTCCACTTT
D: NA; V: TRBV5-4; size: few; J: TRBJ1-1; CDR3: CASSLALGRENTEAFF; DNA: TGTGCCAGCAGCTTGGCCTTGGGCAGGGAGAACACTGAAGCTTTCTTT
D: TRBD1; V: TRBV11-2; size: NA; J: TRBJ1-5; CDR3: CASSSGQGANQPQHF; DNA: TGTGCCAGCAGCTCCGGACAGGGGGCGAATCAGCCCCAGCATTTT
D: NA; V: TRBV7-2; size: few; J: TRBJ2-2; CDR3: CASSKGQNTGELFF; DNA: TGTGCCAGCAGCAAGGGACAGAACACCGGGGAGCTGTTTTTT
D: TRBD1; V: TRBV9; size: NA; J: TRBJ2-7; CDR3: CASSVGGGQGRNEQYF; DNA: TGTGCCAGCAGCGTAGGAGGGGGACAGGGTAGGAACGAGCAGTACTTC
D: TRBD1; V: TRBV7-9; size: NA; J: TRBJ1-1; CDR3: CASGQGVAFF; DNA: TGTGCCAGCGGTCAGGGGGTGGCTTTCTTT
D: TRBD1; V: TRBV11-2; size: NA; J: TRBJ2-1; CDR3: CASSLYRGDGNEQFF; DNA: TGTGCCAGCAGCCTGTACAGGGGGGATGGGAATGAGCAGTTCTTC
D: TRBD1; V: TRBV9; size: NA; J: TRBJ1-2; CDR3: CASSKGTGSIYGYTF; DNA: TGTGCCAGCAGCAAAGGGACAGGTTCTATCTATGGCTACACCTTC
D: TRBD2; V: TRBV5-5; size: NA; J: TRBJ2-1; CDR3: CASSPEVAGGNEQFF; DNA: TGTGCCAGCAGCCCGGAGGTAGCGGGAGGCAATGAGCAGTTCTTC
D: NA; V: TRBV3-1/TRBV3-2; size: NA; J: TRBJ1-1; CDR3: CASSALRAGPWNTEAFF; DNA: TGTGCCAGCAGCGCCCTGAGGGCAGGCCCTTGGAACACTGAAGCTTTCTTT
D: NA; V: TRBV28; size: NA; J: TRBJ1-6; CDR3: CASSLDRFNSPLHF; DNA: TGTGCCAGCAGTTTGGACAGATTTAATTCACCCCTCCACTTT
D: NA; V: TRBV7-8; size: NA; J: TRBJ2-3; CDR3: CASNVGLPSTDTQYF; DNA: TGTGCCAGCAACGTGGGACTTCCCAGCACAGATACGCAGTATTTT
D: TRBD2; V: TRBV7-2; size: once; J: TRBJ2-3; CDR3: CASSLTSGSPDTQYF; DNA: TGTGCCAGCAGCTTAACTAGCGGGAGTCCAGATACGCAGTATTTT
D: TRBD1; V: TRBV11-2; size: NA; J: TRBJ1-6; CDR3: CASSAWDRQNSPLHF; DNA: TGTGCCAGCAGCGCCTGGGACAGACAGAACTCACCCCTCCACTTT
D: NA; V: TRBV4-1; size: NA; J: TRBJ1-3; CDR3: CASSQGDRSSGNTIYF; DNA: TGCGCCAGCAGCCAAGGAGACAGGAGCTCTGGAAACACCATATATTTT
D: NA; V: TRBV10-2; size: few; J: TRBJ1-3; CDR3: CASSERSRQIGNTIYF; DNA: TGCGCCAGCAGTGAGAGGTCCCGACAGATTGGAAACACCATATATTTT
D: NA; V: TRBV4-1; size: many; J: TRBJ2-1; CDR3: CASSQVDLVSYNEQFF; DNA: TGCGCCAGCAGCCAAGTAGATCTAGTGTCCTACAATGAGCAGTTCTTC
D: TRBD2; V: TRBV9; size: NA; J: TRBJ2-5; CDR3: CASNRGGRETQYF; DNA: TGTGCCAGCAATCGCGGGGGGAGAGAGACCCAGTACTTC
D: TRBD2; V: TRBV5-1; size: few; J: TRBJ2-7; CDR3: CASSRGSGGWEVYEQYF; DNA: TGCGCCAGCAGCCGAGGAAGCGGGGGATGGGAAGTTTACGAGCAGTACTTC
D: NA; V: TRBV3-1/TRBV3-2; size: NA; J: TRBJ2-3; CDR3: CASSQILSSTDTQYF; DNA: TGTGCCAGCAGCCAAATCCTATCCAGCACAGATACGCAGTATTTT
D: NA; V: TRBV2; size: NA; J: TRBJ1-5; CDR3: CASSEVGRGYQPQHF; DNA: TGTGCCAGCAGTGAAGTCGGCAGGGGATATCAGCCCCAGCATTTT
D: NA; V: TRBV6-6; size: once; J: TRBJ1-4; CDR3: CASSDRTSVNEKLFF; DNA: TGTGCCAGCAGTGACAGGACGAGCGTGAATGAAAAACTGTTTTTT
D: NA; V: TRBV3-1/TRBV3-2; size: NA; J: TRBJ1-3; CDR3: CASSHRGSGNTIYF; DNA: TGTGCCAGCAGCCACCGGGGCTCTGGAAACACCATATATTTT
D: NA; V: TRBV27; size: NA; J: TRBJ2-7; CDR3: CASSTRGFGSYEQYF; DNA: TGTGCCAGCAGTACCAGGGGATTCGGCTCCTACGAGCAGTACTTC
D: NA; V: TRBV6-5; size: NA; J: TRBJ2-3; CDR3: CASRILNSGDTQYF; DNA: TGTGCCAGCAGGATACTCAATAGCGGAGATACGCAGTATTTT
D: NA; V: TRBV29-1; size: few; J: TRBJ2-7; CDR3: CSVERQGTYEQYF; DNA: TGCAGCGTTGAGAGGCAGGGAACGTACGAGCAGTACTTC
D: TRBD1; V: TRBV5-6; size: few; J: TRBJ1-4; CDR3: CASSLRDRGRKATNEKLFF; DNA: TGTGCCAGCAGCCTCCGGGACAGGGGGAGGAAAGCAACTAATGAAAAACTGTTTTTT
D: NA; V: TRBV15; size: NA; J: TRBJ2-7; CDR3: CATSRTGYEQYF; DNA: TGTGCCACCAGCAGAACAGGCTACGAGCAGTACTTC
D: NA; V: TRBV23-1; size: NA; J: TRBJ1-2; CDR3: CASSPRVGIGGYTF; DNA: TGCGCCAGCAGTCCACGGGTAGGAATTGGTGGCTACACCTTC